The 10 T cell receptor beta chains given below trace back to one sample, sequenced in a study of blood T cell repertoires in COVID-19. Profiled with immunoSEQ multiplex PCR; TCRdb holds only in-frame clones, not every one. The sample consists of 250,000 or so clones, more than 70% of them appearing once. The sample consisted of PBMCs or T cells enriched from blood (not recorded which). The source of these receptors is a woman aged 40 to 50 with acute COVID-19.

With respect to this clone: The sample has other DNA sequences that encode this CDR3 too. The CDR3 loop is CASSLGLAGSYEQYV. The CDR3 DNA is TGTGCCAGCAGCTTGGGACTAGCGGGCTCCTACGAGCAGTACGTC. This chain uses TRBV5-6 with TRBJ2-7, with TRBD2 matching 10 bases. V lost 0 bases to trimming and J lost 0 bases; unmatched junction nucleotides: 0. The germline gives CDR1 SGHDT, CDR2 YYEEEE. The length of the CDR3 is 15 residues.

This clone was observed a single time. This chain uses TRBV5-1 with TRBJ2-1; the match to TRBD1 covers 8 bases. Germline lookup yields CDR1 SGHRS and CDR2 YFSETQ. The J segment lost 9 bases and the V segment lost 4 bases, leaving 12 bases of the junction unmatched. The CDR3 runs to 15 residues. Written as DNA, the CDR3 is TGCGCCAGCAGCGGGGCTGACAGGGGACAAAGTGAGCAGTTCTTC. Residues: CASSGADRGQSEQFF. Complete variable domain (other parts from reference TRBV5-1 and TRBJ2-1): KAGVTQTPRYLIKTRGQQVTLSCSPISGHRSVSWYQQTPGQGLQFLFEYFSETQRNKGNFPGRFSGRQFSNSRSEMNVSTLELGDSALYLCASSGADRGQSEQFFGPGTRLTVL.

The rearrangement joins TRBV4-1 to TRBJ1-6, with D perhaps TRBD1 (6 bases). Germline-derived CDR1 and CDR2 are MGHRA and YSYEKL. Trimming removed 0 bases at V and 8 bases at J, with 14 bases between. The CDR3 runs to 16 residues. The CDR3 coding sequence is TGCGCCAGCAGCCAAGATACAGGGATGGCGTATTCACCCCTCCACTTT. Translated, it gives CASSQDTGMAYSPLHF.

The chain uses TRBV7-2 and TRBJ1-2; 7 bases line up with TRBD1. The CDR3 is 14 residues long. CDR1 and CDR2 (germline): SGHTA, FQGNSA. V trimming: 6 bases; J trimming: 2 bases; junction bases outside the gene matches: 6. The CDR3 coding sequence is TGTGCCAGCAGTTCCCAGACAGGGAACTATGGCTACACCTTC. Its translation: CASSSQTGNYGYTF. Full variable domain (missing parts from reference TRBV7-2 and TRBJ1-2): GAGVSQSPSNKVTEKGKDVELRCDPISGHTALYWYRQSLGQGLEFLIYFQGNSAPDKSGLPSDRFSAERTGGSVSTLTIQRTQQEDSAVYLCASSSQTGNYGYTFGSGTRLTVV.

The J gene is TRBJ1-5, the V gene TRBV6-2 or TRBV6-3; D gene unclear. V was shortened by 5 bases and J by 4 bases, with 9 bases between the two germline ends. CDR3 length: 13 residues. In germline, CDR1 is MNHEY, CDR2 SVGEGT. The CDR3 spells CASSRLGNQPQHF. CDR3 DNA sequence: TGTGCCAGCAGTCGCCTAGGAAATCAGCCCCAGCATTTT.

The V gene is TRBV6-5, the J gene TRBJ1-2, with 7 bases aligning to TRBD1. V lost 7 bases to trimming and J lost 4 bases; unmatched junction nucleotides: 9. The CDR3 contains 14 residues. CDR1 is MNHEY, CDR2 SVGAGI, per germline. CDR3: CASNHRQGTYGYTF. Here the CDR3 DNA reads TGTGCCAGCAACCACCGACAGGGTACCTATGGCTACACCTTC.

The CDR3 loop is CASSRQEFGYTF. CDR3 bases: TGTGCCAGCAGTCGACAGGAATTTGGCTACACCTTC. V usage is TRBV6-2 or TRBV6-3 and J usage is TRBJ1-2; tentatively, D is TRBD1 (6 bases). Germline V gene sequence: CDR1 MNHEY, CDR2 SVGEGT. The CDR3 covers 12 residues. The ends were cut back, 5 bases at V and 7 bases at J, with 11 bases in the middle.

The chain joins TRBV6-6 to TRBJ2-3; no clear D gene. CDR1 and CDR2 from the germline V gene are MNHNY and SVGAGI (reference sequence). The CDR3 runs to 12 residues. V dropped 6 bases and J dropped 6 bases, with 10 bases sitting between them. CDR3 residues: CASSQVSDTQYF. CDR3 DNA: TGTGCCAGCAGCCAGGTTTCGGATACGCAGTATTTT.

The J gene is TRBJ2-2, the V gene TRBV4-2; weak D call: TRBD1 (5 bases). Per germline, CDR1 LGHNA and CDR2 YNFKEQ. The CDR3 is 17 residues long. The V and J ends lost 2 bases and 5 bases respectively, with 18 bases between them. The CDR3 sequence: CASSQLDSRTWTGELFF. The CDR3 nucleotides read TGTGCCAGCAGCCAACTTGACAGCCGAACATGGACCGGGGAGCTGTTTTTT.

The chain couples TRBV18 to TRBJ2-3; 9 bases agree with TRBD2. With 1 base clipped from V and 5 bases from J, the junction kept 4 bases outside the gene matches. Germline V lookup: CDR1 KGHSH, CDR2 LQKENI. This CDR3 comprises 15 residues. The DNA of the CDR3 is TGTGCCAGCTCACCACTAGCGGGAGCTAAAGATACGCAGTATTTT. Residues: CASSPLAGAKDTQYF.